In this sample, the clone carrying this T cell receptor beta chain is large. An end of the junction differs from the germline gene, which may be a read error. TCRdb re-called clones via MiXCR from the PCR reads. Here the sample spans thousands of clones, approximately 32% being singletons. The data belong to a study of metastatic and nonmetastatic thyroid tumors. All patients were untreated before thyroid surgery. Germline CDR1 reads MNHNS; CDR2 reads SASEGT. CDR3 length: 14 amino acids. The specimen sequenced was adjacent normal tissue. This TCR was sampled from a female donor with papillary thyroid cancer or a benign thyroid nodule (not recorded which). Some clones in this sample may be carry-over from other donors' samples. V usage is TRBV6-1 and J usage is TRBJ1-1; 9 bases agree with TRBD1. In DNA form, the CDR3 reads TGCGCCAGCAGTGAAACAGGGGGCTGGACTGAAGCTTTCTTT. Amino acid sequence: CASSETGGWTEAFF.